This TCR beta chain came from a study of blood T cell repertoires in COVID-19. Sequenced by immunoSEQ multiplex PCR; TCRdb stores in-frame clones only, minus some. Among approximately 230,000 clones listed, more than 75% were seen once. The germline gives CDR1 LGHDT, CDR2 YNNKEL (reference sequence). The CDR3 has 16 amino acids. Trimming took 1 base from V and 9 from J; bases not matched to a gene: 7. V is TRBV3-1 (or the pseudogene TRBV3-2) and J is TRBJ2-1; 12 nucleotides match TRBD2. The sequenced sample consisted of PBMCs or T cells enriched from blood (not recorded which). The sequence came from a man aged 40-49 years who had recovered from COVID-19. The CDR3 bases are TGTGCCAGCAGCCAAGGACTAGCGGGAGACTATGTTGAGCAGTTCTTC. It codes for CASSQGLAGDYVEQFF.